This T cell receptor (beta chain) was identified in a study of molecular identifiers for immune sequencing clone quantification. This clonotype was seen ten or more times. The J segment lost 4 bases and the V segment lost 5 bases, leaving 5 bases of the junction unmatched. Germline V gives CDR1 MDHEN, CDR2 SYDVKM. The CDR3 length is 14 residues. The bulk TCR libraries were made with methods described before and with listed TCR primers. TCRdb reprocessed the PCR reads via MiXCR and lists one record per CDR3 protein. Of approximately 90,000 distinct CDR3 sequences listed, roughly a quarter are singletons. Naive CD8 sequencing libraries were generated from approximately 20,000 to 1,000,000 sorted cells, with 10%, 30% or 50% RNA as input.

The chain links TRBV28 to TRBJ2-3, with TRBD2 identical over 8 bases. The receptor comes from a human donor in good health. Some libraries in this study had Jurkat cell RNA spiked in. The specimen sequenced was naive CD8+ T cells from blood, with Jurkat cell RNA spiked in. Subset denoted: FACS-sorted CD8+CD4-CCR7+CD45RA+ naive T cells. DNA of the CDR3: TGTGCCAGCAGTAAGCGGGAGTCCCCAGATACGCAGTATTTT. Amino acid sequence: CASSKRESPDTQYF.